This T cell receptor (beta chain) was captured by sequencing in a study of blood T cell repertoires in COVID-19. Looking at the study overall: Italy, Spain and the United States were the sources of the convalescent and acute COVID-19 samples.

Cohort allocation depended upon clinical history that participants reported. The recovered donors of Cohort 3 showed two negative PCRs, clearance, or symptom resolution. Per the original data handling: Reference gene primers were amplified, and this amplification served to estimate nucleated cell counts. Produced via immunoSEQ multiplex PCR; TCRdb's table is partial and in-frame only. The V and J calls and clone size are taken from that table; D and trimming were inferred from the DNA. The sample lists approximately 330,000 clones, around 92% occurring once. V dropped 7 bases and J dropped 2; count of bases not matched to a gene: 5. This CDR3 spans 13 amino acids. Looked up from germline, CDR1 is SQVTM and CDR2 is ANQGSEA.

Sequenced input: PBMCs or T cells enriched from blood (not recorded which). This sequence joins TRBV29-1 and TRBJ2-3; 8 nucleotides agree with TRBD2. The origin of this receptor is a young woman who had recovered from COVID-19. CDR3 amino acids: CSAAGLDTDTQYF. The CDR3 DNA reads TGCAGCGCCGCGGGACTAGACACAGATACGCAGTATTTT.